This T cell receptor beta chain was documented in a study of identical twins. TCRdb ran MiXCR on the 5' RACE reads and lists one entry per CDR3 protein. The table includes 200,000 to 250,000 distinct CDR3 sequences, about 7.3% detected once. The table lists this clonotype with many counts. Trimming pared 1 base from V and 3 bases from J, leaving 6 bases between. Germline V gives CDR1 SGHVS, CDR2 FNYEAQ. The CDR3 is 13 residues long. Separately, the same data were catalogued under a study of yellow fever vaccine responses in identical twins.

Sample: memory (CD45RO+) T cells sorted from blood. The V call is TRBV7-6, the J call TRBJ1-1; D gene unclear. This TCR came from a woman aged 18 to 35 in good health. The CDR3 nucleotides read TGTGCCAGCAGCTTAGGGGAGTACACTGAAGCTTTCTTT. Protein sequence: CASSLGEYTEAFF.